This T cell receptor beta chain came from a study of T-cell memory formation after mild COVID-19. TCRdb recomputed calls from the 5' RACE reads with MiXCR, one row per CDR3 protein. The sample yields roughly 300,000 distinct CDR3 sequences, roughly 15% seen once. Germline CDR1 LNHDA, CDR2 SQIVND (reference sequence). CDR3 length: 11 residues. V shed 10 bases and J shed 0 bases, with 3 bases lying between them. The sequence was obtained from a man aged 18 to 35 who had mild COVID-19 (a few samples of this study predate the infection). Cell type and time point are not known. The chain couples TRBV19 to TRBJ2-2; no reliable D call. Material for sequencing was PBMCs or a T cell subset sorted from them (not recorded which). Written as DNA, the CDR3 is TGTGCCACATCGAACACCGGGGAGCTGTTTTTT. It translates to CATSNTGELFF.